One sample yielded the 28 T cell receptor beta chains listed below, sequenced in a study of OX40 agonist ivuxolimab in advanced cancers. The data were produced by immunoSEQ multiplex PCR, yet TCRdb's version contains in-frame clones alone and is incomplete. This sample has about 36,000 clones; 74% occur once, and the top ten carry approximately 17%. The sample consisted of CD4+ or CD8+ T cells sorted from blood, taken in a trial of the OX40 agonist ivuxolimab. The receptor set was obtained from an adult with an advanced solid tumor such as melanoma, head and neck, liver or kidney cancer.

This chain joins TRBV6-5 and TRBJ1-1; 8 nucleotides line up with TRBD1. Germline V lookup: CDR1 MNHEY, CDR2 SVGAGI. The CDR3 spans 15 residues. The ends lost 0 bases at V and 5 bases at J; junction bases unmatched: 5. CDR3 sequence (DNA): TGTGCCAGCAGTTACTCACAGGGGGGTTCGACTGAAGCTTTCTTT. It is translated as CASSYSQGGSTEAFF.

The genes are TRBV7-9 and TRBJ1-2, with a tentative D call TRBD1 (6 bases). Germline CDR1 and CDR2: SEHNR and FQNEAQ (reference sequence). The CDR3 totals 13 residues. The germline V and J ends were trimmed by 1 base and 4 bases, with 7 bases remaining between them. CDR3 loop: CASSLVGGYGYTF. In DNA, the CDR3 is TGTGCCAGCAGCTTAGTAGGGGGCTATGGCTACACCTTC.

The genes are TRBV11-2 and TRBJ2-7; D possibly corresponds to TRBD2 (5 bases). Germline lookup yields CDR1 SGHAT and CDR2 FQNNGV. The V gene lost 3 bases and the J gene lost 2 bases, with 8 bases spanning the gap. This CDR3 has 13 residues. The CDR3 is CASSFAGAYEQYF. Written as DNA, the CDR3 is TGTGCCAGCAGCTTTGCCGGGGCCTACGAGCAGTACTTC.

V is TRBV29-1 and J is TRBJ2-1, with 11 bases matching TRBD1. The trim removed 7 bases at V and 7 bases at J, leaving 6 bases unmatched. Germline CDR1 reads SQVTM; CDR2 reads ANQGSEA. The CDR3 has 13 amino acids. The CDR3 protein is CSARTGGRNEQFF. DNA of the CDR3: TGCAGCGCTAGGACAGGGGGCCGGAATGAGCAGTTCTTC.

CDR3 in amino acids: CASSLSISWQPQHF. The DNA of the CDR3 is TGTGCCAGCAGCTTAAGCATTTCGTGGCAGCCCCAGCATTTT. V usage is TRBV7-9 and J usage is TRBJ1-5; D ambiguous. Germline values: CDR1 SEHNR, CDR2 FQNEAQ (reference sequence). The ends were cut back, 2 bases at V and 7 bases at J, with 12 bases in the middle. CDR3 size: 14 residues.

This clone has more than one count but fewer than ten. DNA for the CDR3: TGCGCCAGCAGCCAAGTCGCCAAGGAGCAGTTCTTC. It yields the protein CASSQVAKEQFF. The rearrangement uses TRBV4-1 and TRBJ2-1, with D unresolved. In germline, CDR1 is MGHRA, CDR2 YSYEKL. The germline V and J ends were trimmed by 1 base and 10 bases, with 8 bases remaining between them. The CDR3 runs to 12 residues.

This chain joins TRBV11-2 and TRBJ2-3; either TRBD1 or TRBD2 may fit D (6 bases each). Germline assignment: CDR1 SGHAT and CDR2 FQNNGV. The V end was cut by 3 bases, the J end by 6 bases, with 13 bases between. CDR3 length: 14 residues. The CDR3 loop is CASSLPGGGDTQYF. The CDR3 DNA reads TGTGCCAGCAGCTTGCCCGGGGGCGGGGATACGCAGTATTTT.

V gene TRBV18 combines with J gene TRBJ2-5; D remains unclear. Germline lookup yields CDR1 KGHSH and CDR2 LQKENI. This CDR3 region has 13 residues. V lost 3 bases and J lost 2, with 7 bases in between. The CDR3 loop is CASSPIPQETQYF. Here the CDR3 DNA reads TGTGCCAGCTCACCGATTCCTCAAGAGACCCAGTACTTC.

The chain recombines TRBV10-3 with TRBJ1-2; TRBD1 is a possible D gene (6 bases). There are 14 residues in the CDR3. From germline, CDR1 is ENHRY and CDR2 SYGVKD. V was cut by 8 bases and J by 3 bases, with 16 bases left in between. CDR3 bases: TGTGCCATCTCGACGGGACAACTAGACTATGGCTACACCTTC. This gives the protein CAISTGQLDYGYTF.

The rearrangement joins TRBV21-1 to TRBJ2-1; no DNA check was done on the table's D call, TRBD2. TRBV21-1 is tagged as a pseudogene. This CDR3 contains 20 residues. Here the CDR3 reads CASSKKETSGGQISYNEQFF. CDR3 in DNA: TGTGCCAGCAGCAAAAAGGAGACTAGCGGGGGCCAAATCTCCTACAATGAGCAGTTCTTC.

The chain recombines TRBV6-6 with TRBJ1-5; no firm D call. The germline V gene has CDR1 MNHNY and CDR2 SVGAGI (reference sequence). The CDR3 length is 12 residues. V was cut by 4 bases and J by 7 bases, with 8 bases left in between. CDR3 residues: CASSLGGQPQHF. Written as DNA, the CDR3 is TGTGCCAGCAGTTTGGGAGGACAGCCCCAGCATTTT.

The genes are TRBV5-8 and TRBJ2-1; 7 bases fit TRBD1. This CDR3 is built from 16 residues. Germline V gives CDR1 SGHTS, CDR2 YDEGEE. Losses at the gene ends were 0 bases for V and 1 base for J; bases not matched to a gene: 4. In DNA, the CDR3 is TGTGCCAGCAGCTTGGATAGGGGGCTTTCCTACAATGAGCAGTTCTTC. It codes for CASSLDRGLSYNEQFF.

The chain is built from TRBV19 and TRBJ2-1, with TRBD2 matching 11 bases. The germline V gene has CDR1 LNHDA and CDR2 SQIVND (reference sequence). J lost 15 bases, V lost 4 bases, and 5 bases had no gene match. The CDR3 has 12 amino acids. The chain's CDR3 is CASSTVAGGRFF. In nucleotides, the CDR3 is TGTGCCAGTAGTACGGTAGCGGGGGGGCGGTTCTTC.

This sequence joins TRBV30 and TRBJ2-7; D ambiguous. CDR1 is GTSNPN, CDR2 SVGIG, per germline (reference sequence). This CDR3 is built from 12 residues. The ends were cut back, 1 base at V and 4 bases at J, with 8 bases in the middle. CDR3 DNA: TGTGCCTGGAGTGAACATTGGTACGAGCAGTACTTC. Residues: CAWSEHWYEQYF.

This clone was found a few times. The sample has other DNA sequences that encode this CDR3 too. The chain recombines TRBV5-1 with TRBJ1-2; maybe TRBD1 (5 bases). The CDR3 covers 15 residues. CDR1 is SGHRS and CDR2 is YFSETQ in the germline V gene. Trimming shortened V by 0 bases and J by 1 base, and 10 bases separated the two germline ends. This chain's CDR3 is CASSLGGEGNYGYTF. CDR3 DNA: TGCGCCAGCAGCTTGGGGGGCGAGGGTAACTATGGCTACACCTTC.

This clone was detected once. The V and J genes are TRBV9 and TRBJ2-5; D might be TRBD1 or TRBD2, each matching 5 bases. The J call could be wrong; TRBJ2-7 is a better fit for the DNA end. Germline V gene lookup returns CDR1 SGDLS and CDR2 YYNGEE. The CDR3 sequence is 14 residues long. Written as DNA, the CDR3 is TGTGCCAGCAGCTTTCTCGGGACGTCCTACGAGCAGTACTTC. This encodes CASSFLGTSYEQYF.

A few counts support this clone. V usage is TRBV6-6 and J usage is TRBJ1-3; no firm D call. Germline CDR1 and CDR2: MNHNY and SVGAGI (reference sequence). The CDR3 loop spans 14 amino acids. Trimming shortened V by 4 bases and J by 2 bases, and 9 bases separated the two germline ends. This CDR3 is CASSSSGTGNTIYF. In DNA form, the CDR3 reads TGTGCCAGCAGTTCATCGGGAACTGGAAACACCATATATTTT.

There are a few counts of this clone. This sample also contains other DNA sequences that code for the same CDR3. V usage is TRBV11-2 and J usage is TRBJ2-7; the match to TRBD2 covers 7 bases. The germline V gene encodes CDR1 SGHAT and CDR2 FQNNGV. After removal of 2 bases from V and 7 bases from J, the junction contained 11 bases not matched to a gene. There are 15 residues in the CDR3. CDR3 sequence: CASSLSGVGFREQYV. Here the CDR3 DNA reads TGTGCCAGCAGCTTAAGCGGGGTGGGCTTTCGGGAGCAGTACGTC.

This clone was seen only once. This chain uses TRBV5-1 with TRBJ1-2; no reliable D call. CDR1 SGHRS and CDR2 YFSETQ come from the germline V gene. This CDR3 has 13 amino acids. V was pared by 1 base and J by 4 bases, with 8 bases between. The CDR3 bases are TGCGCCAGCAGCTTGTCGGGAACCTATGGCTACACCTTC. Its translation: CASSLSGTYGYTF. Supplemented by reference TRBV5-1 and TRBJ1-2, the full variable domain reads KAGVTQTPRYLIKTRGQQVTLSCSPISGHRSVSWYQQTPGQGLQFLFEYFSETQRNKGNFPGRFSGRQFSNSRSEMNVSTLELGDSALYLCASSLSGTYGYTFGSGTRLTVV.

The chain has TRBV15 and TRBJ1-1; no clear D. The V end was cut by 9 bases, the J end by 0 bases, with 11 bases between. CDR1 and CDR2 from the germline V gene are LNHNV and YYDKDF (reference sequence). CDR3 size: 13 residues. In nucleotides, the CDR3 is TGTGCCACGGGGTTAGGGATGAACACTGAAGCTTTCTTT. Protein sequence: CATGLGMNTEAFF. Looking up the rest from reference TRBV15 and TRBJ1-1 gives the full variable domain: DAMVIQNPRYQVTQFGKPVTLSCSQTLNHNVMYWYQQKSSQAPKLLFHYYDKDFNNEADTPDNFQSRRPNTSFCFLDIRSPGLGDTAMYLCATGLGMNTEAFFGQGTRLTVV.

The V call is TRBV7-8, the J call TRBJ1-4; perhaps TRBD1 as D (5 bases). This CDR3 is built from 14 residues. The germline CDR1 and CDR2 sequences are SGHVS and FQNEAQ. V lost 5 bases and J 0 bases, leaving 7 bases between the germline ends. This chain's CDR3 is CASSGTATNEKLFF. For the CDR3, the DNA is TGTGCCAGCAGCGGGACGGCAACTAATGAAAAACTGTTTTTT.

The V and J genes are TRBV5-1 and TRBJ2-5, with D unclear. V shed 4 bases and J shed 5 bases, with 15 bases lying between them. The germline CDR1 and CDR2 sequences are SGHRS and YFSETQ. This CDR3 has 14 residues. CDR3 DNA sequence: TGCGCCAGCAGCGCCCGGGCCCCTGGGGAGACCCAGTACTTC. This sequence encodes CASSARAPGETQYF.

The chain joins TRBV6-1 to TRBJ1-1, with 8 positions matching TRBD1. V was pared by 9 bases and J by 4 bases, with 4 bases of the junction left unmatched. This CDR3 has 12 residues. Germline assignment: CDR1 MNHNS and CDR2 SASEGT. The CDR3: CASFTGGTEAFF. The DNA for the CDR3 is TGTGCCAGTTTCACAGGGGGCACTGAAGCTTTCTTT.

The V gene is TRBV6-5, the J gene TRBJ1-1; D is possibly TRBD1 (6 bases). CDR1 is MNHEY, CDR2 SVGAGI, per germline. The CDR3 spans 15 residues. The V end was cut by 2 bases, the J end by 1 base, with 11 bases between. The CDR3, as DNA: TGTGCCAGCAGTTACCGGACAGCACGGAACACTGAAGCTTTCTTT. Its protein product is CASSYRTARNTEAFF.

The chain links TRBV12-5 to TRBJ1-2; D unresolved. CDR3 length equals 13 residues. CDR1 and CDR2 (germline): LGHNT, FRNRAP. Trimming cost V 7 bases and J 0 bases, with 9 bases left between them. The CDR3 region is CASDGPSNYGYTF. Written as DNA, the CDR3 is TGTGCTAGTGATGGACCGTCTAACTATGGCTACACCTTC. Looking up the rest from reference TRBV12-5 and TRBJ1-2 gives the full variable domain: DARVTQTPRHKVTEMGQEVTMRCQPILGHNTVFWYRQTMMQGLELLAYFRNRAPLDDSGMPKDRFSAEMPDATLATLKIQPSEPRDSAVYFCASDGPSNYGYTFGSGTRLTVV.

The genes are TRBV5-8 and TRBJ1-5, with D maybe TRBD1 (6 bases). Trimming removed 4 bases at V and 0 bases at J, with 11 bases between. Germline loops: CDR1 SGHTS, CDR2 YDEGEE. The CDR3 consists of 15 residues. CDR3 region: CASSKGTNSNQPQHF. The CDR3 DNA reads as TGTGCCAGCAGCAAAGGGACAAATAGCAATCAGCCCCAGCATTTT.

With regard to this clone: Its ends do not fully match the called genes, so a read error is possible. The chain has TRBV10-1 and TRBJ1-2; maybe TRBD1 (5 bases). The CDR3 is made up of 13 amino acids. The germline V gene encodes CDR1 WNHNN and CDR2 SYGVQD (reference sequence). CDR3 DNA sequence: TGCGCCAGCAGTGCTGACAGCGCCCATGGCTACGCCTTC. This gives the protein CASSADSAHGYAF.

The chain couples TRBV10-1 to TRBJ1-4, with 8 bases matching TRBD1. V lost 7 bases, J lost 6 bases, and 4 bases stayed unmatched. Germline lookup yields CDR1 WNHNN and CDR2 SYGVQD (reference sequence). This CDR3 is 13 amino acids long. The CDR3 loop reads CASKGQGDEKLFF. CDR3 nucleotides: TGCGCCAGCAAAGGACAGGGAGATGAAAAACTGTTTTTT.